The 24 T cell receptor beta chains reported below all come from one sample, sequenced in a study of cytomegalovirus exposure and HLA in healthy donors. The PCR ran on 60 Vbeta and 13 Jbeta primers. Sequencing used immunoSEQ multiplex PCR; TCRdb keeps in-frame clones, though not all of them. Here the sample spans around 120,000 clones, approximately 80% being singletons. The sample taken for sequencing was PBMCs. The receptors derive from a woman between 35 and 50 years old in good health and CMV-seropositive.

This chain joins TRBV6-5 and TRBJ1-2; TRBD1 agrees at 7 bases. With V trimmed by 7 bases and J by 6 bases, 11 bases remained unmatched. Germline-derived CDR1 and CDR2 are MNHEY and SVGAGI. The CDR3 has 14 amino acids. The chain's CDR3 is CASTKRGGGNGYTF. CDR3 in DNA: TGTGCCAGCACCAAAAGAGGGGGCGGTAATGGCTACACCTTC.

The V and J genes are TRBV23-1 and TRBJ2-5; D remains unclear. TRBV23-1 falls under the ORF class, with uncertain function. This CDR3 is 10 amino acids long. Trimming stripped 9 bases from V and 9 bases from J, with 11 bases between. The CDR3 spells CASSVSAQYF. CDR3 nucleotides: TGCGCCAGTTCCGTTTCGGCCCAGTACTTC.

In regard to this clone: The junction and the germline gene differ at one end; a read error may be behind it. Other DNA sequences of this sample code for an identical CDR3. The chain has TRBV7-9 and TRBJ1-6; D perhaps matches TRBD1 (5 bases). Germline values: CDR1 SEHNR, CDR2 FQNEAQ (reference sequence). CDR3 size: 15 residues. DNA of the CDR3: TGTGCCAGCAGCTCCATAGCAGGGTTAAATTCCCCCCTCCACTTT. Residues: CASSSIAGLNSPLHF.

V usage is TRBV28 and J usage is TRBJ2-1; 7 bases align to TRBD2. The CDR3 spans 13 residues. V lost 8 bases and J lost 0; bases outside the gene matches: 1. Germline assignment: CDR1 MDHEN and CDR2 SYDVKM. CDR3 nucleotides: TGTGCCAGCGGCGGGAGCTCCTACAATGAGCAGTTCTTC. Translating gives CASGGSSYNEQFF.

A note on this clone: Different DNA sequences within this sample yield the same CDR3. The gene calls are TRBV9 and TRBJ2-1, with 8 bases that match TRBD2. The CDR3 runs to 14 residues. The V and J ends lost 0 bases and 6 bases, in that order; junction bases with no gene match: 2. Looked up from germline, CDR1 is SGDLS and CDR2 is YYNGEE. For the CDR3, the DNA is TGTGCCAGCAGCGTAGCGGGAGGGGGCAATGAGCAGTTCTTC. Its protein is CASSVAGGGNEQFF.

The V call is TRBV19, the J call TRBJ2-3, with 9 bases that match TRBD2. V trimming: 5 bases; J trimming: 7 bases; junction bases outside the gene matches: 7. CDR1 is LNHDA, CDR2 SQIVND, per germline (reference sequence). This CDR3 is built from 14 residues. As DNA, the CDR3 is TGTGCCAGTAGTCAGCGGGGGGCGGATTATACGCAGTATTTT. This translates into CASSQRGADYTQYF.

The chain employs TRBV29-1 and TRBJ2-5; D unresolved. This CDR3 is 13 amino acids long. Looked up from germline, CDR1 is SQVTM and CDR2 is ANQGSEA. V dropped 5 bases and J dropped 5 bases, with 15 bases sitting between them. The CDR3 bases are TGCAGCGTTACCCCCCCACTCGCGGAGACCCAGTACTTC. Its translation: CSVTPPLAETQYF.

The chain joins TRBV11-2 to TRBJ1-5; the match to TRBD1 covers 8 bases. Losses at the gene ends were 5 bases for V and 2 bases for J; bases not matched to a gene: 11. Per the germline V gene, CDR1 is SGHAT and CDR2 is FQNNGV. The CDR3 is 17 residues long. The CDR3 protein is CASSPRTGTTGNQPQHF. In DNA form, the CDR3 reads TGTGCCAGCAGCCCCCGGACAGGGACGACGGGCAATCAGCCCCAGCATTTT.

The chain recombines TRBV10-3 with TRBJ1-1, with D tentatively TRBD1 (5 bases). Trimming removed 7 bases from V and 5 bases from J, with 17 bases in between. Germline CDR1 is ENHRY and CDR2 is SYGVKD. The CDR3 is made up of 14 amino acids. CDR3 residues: CAIKVGGGWTEAFF. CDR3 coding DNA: TGTGCCATCAAAGTGGGGGGGGGTTGGACTGAAGCTTTCTTT.

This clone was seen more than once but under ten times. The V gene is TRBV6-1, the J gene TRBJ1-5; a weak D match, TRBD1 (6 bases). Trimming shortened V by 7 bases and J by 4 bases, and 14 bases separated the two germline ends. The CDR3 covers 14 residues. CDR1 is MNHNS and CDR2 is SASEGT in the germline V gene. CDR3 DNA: TGTGCCAGCACCGCAGGGACACGAAATCAGCCCCAGCATTTT. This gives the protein CASTAGTRNQPQHF.

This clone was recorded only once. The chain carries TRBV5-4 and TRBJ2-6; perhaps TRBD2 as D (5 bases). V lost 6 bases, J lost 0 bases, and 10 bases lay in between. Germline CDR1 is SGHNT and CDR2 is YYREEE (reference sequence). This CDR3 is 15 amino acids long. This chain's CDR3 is CASMQDSSGANVLTF. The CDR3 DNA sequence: TGTGCCAGCATGCAGGACTCCTCTGGGGCCAACGTCCTGACTTTC.

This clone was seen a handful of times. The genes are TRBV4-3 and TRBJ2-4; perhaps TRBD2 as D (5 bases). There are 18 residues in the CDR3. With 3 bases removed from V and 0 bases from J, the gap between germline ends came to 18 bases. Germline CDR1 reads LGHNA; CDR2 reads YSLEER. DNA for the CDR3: TGCGCCAGCAGCCATTCGAGAGGGCAGGCATTAGCCAAAAACATTCAGTACTTC. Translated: CASSHSRGQALAKNIQYF.

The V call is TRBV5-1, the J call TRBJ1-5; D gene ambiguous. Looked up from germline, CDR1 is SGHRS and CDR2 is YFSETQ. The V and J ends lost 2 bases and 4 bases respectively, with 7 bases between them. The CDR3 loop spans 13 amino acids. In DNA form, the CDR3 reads TGCGCCAGCAGCTTAAGCGGGAATCAGCCCCAGCATTTT. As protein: CASSLSGNQPQHF. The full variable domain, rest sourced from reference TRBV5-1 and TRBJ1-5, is KAGVTQTPRYLIKTRGQQVTLSCSPISGHRSVSWYQQTPGQGLQFLFEYFSETQRNKGNFPGRFSGRQFSNSRSEMNVSTLELGDSALYLCASSLSGNQPQHFGDGTRLSIL.

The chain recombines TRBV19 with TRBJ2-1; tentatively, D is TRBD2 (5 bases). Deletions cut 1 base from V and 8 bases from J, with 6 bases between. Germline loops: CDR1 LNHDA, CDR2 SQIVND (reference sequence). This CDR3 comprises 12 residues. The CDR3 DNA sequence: TGTGCCAGTAGTATAGGGAGGTATGAGCAGTTCTTC. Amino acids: CASSIGRYEQFF. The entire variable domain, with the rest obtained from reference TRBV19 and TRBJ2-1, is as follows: DGGITQSPKYLFRKEGQNVTLSCEQNLNHDAMYWYRQDPGQGLRLIYYSQIVNDFQKGDIAEGYSVSREKKESFPLTVTSAQKNPTAFYLCASSIGRYEQFFGPGTRLTVL.

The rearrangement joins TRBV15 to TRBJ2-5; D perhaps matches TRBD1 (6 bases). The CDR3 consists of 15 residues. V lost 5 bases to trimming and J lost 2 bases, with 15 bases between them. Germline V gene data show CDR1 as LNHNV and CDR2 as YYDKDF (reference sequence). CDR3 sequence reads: CATSGKQGAQETQYF. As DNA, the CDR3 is TGTGCCACCAGCGGGAAACAGGGTGCGCAAGAGACCCAGTACTTC.

The CDR3 is CASSAGTSGETQYF. The DNA for the CDR3 is TGTGCCAGCAGTGCCGGGACTAGCGGCGAGACCCAGTACTTC. V usage is TRBV6-1 and J usage is TRBJ2-5, with TRBD2 matching 11 bases. Trimming at V came to 4 bases and at J to 5 bases, leaving 3 bases not matched to a gene. The CDR3 covers 14 residues. Germline values: CDR1 MNHNS, CDR2 SASEGT.

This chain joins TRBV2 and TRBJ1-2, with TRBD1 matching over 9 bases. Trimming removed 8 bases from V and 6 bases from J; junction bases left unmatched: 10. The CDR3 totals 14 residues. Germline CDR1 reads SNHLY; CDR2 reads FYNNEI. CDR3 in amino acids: CASEGRTGEHGYTF. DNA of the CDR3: TGTGCCAGCGAAGGGAGGACAGGGGAACATGGCTACACCTTC.

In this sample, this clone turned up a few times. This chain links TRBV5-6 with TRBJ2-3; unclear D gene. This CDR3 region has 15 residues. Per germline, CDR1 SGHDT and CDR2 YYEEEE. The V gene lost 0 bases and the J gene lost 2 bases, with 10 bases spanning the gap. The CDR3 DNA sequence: TGTGCCAGCAGCTTGGATTGGGCATCCACAGATACGCAGTATTTT. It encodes CASSLDWASTDTQYF.

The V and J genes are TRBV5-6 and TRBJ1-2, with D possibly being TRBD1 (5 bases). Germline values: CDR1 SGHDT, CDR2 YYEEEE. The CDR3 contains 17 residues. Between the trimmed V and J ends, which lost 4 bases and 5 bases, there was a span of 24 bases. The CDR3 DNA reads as TGTGCCAGCAGCCCCTCAGGTTTCAGGGAGGTTCAGTATGGCTACACCTTC. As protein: CASSPSGFREVQYGYTF. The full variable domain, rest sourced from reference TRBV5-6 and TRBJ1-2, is DAGVTQSPTHLIKTRGQQVTLRCSPKSGHDTVSWYQQALGQGPQFIFQYYEEEERQRGNFPDRFSGHQFPNYSSELNVNALLLGDSALYLCASSPSGFREVQYGYTFGSGTRLTVV.

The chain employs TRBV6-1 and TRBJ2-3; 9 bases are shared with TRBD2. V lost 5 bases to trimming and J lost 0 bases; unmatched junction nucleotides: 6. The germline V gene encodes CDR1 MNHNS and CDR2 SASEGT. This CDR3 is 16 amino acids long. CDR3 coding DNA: TGTGCCAGCAGTCAAGGACTAGCGTTGAGCACAGATACGCAGTATTTT. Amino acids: CASSQGLALSTDTQYF.

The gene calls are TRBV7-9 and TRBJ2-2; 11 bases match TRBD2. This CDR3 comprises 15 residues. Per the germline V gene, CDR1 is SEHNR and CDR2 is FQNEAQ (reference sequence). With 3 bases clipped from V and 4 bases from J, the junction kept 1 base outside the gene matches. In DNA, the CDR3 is TGTGCCAGCAGCTTTAGCGGGGGGGCCACCGGGGAGCTGTTTTTT. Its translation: CASSFSGGATGELFF.

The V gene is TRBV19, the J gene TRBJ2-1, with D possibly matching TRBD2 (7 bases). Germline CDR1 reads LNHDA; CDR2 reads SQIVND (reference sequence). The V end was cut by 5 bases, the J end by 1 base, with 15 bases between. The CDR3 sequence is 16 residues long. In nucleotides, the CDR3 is TGTGCCAGTAGTCCCGGGGGGAGGGGGTCCTACAATGAGCAGTTCTTC. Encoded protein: CASSPGGRGSYNEQFF.

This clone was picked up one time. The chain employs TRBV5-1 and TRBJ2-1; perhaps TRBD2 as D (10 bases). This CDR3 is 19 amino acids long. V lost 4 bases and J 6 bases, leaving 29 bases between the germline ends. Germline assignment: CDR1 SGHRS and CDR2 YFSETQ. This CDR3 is CASSRTGDVLAGAGNEQFF. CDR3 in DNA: TGCGCCAGCAGCCGGACAGGGGACGTTCTAGCGGGGGCAGGCAATGAGCAGTTCTTC.

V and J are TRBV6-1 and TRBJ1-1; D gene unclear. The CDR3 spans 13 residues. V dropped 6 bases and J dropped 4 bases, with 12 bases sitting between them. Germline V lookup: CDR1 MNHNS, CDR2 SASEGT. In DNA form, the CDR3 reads TGTGCCAGCAGAATCCCGGGTGGCACTGAAGCTTTCTTT. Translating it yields CASRIPGGTEAFF.